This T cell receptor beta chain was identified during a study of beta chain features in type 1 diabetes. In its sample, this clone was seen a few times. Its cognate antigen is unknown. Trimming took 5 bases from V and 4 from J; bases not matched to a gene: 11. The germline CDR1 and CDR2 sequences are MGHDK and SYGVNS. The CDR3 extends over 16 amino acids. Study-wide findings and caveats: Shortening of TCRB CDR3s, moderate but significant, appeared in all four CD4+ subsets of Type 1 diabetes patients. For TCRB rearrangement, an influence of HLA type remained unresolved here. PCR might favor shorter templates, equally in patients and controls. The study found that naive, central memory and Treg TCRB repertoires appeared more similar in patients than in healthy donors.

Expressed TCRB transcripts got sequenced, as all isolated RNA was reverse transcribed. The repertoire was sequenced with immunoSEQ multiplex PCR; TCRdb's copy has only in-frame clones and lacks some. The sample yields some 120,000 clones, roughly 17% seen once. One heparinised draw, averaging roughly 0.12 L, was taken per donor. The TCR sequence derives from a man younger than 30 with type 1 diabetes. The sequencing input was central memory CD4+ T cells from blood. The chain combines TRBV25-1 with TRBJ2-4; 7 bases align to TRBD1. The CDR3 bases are TGTGCCAGCAGTCCCGTAAACTCGGGACAGAAAAACATTCAGTACTTC. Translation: CASSPVNSGQKNIQYF.